This T cell receptor beta chain came from a study of blood T cell repertoires in COVID-19. Authors' data handling: Nucleated cell counts were estimated from reference gene primer amplification. TCRdb's table, derived via immunoSEQ multiplex PCR, lists solely in-frame clones and lacks some. V and J calls and clone size follow that table, whereas D and trimming were derived from the DNA. In the table there are around 400,000 clones, roughly 80% of which are singletons. This sequence was found in a woman aged 45-59 years who had recovered from COVID-19. The sample taken for sequencing was PBMCs or T cells enriched from blood (not recorded which).

CDR3 sequence reads: CSVGRQGATGELFF. CDR3 sequence (DNA): TGCAGCGTTGGGCGGCAGGGGGCGACCGGGGAGCTGTTTTTT. The chain uses TRBV29-1 and TRBJ2-2; 8 nucleotides align to TRBD1. This CDR3 has 14 residues. Trimming at V came to 4 bases and at J to 5 bases, leaving 6 bases not matched to a gene. Looked up from germline, CDR1 is SQVTM and CDR2 is ANQGSEA.